This TCR beta chain was recovered during a study of OX40 agonist ivuxolimab in advanced cancers. TCRdb's copy holds only in-frame clones and misses some; the assay was immunoSEQ multiplex PCR. The repertoire includes fewer than 40,000 clones, approximately 90% of them detected once, and 0.8% to 1% sits in the top ten. The TCR was taken from an adult with an advanced solid tumor such as melanoma, head and neck, liver or kidney cancer. The sequencing here drew on CD4+ or CD8+ T cells sorted from blood, taken in a trial of the OX40 agonist ivuxolimab.

The CDR3 sequence is CASRTGAYNSPLHF. As DNA, the CDR3 is TGTGCCAGCAGGACAGGTGCTTATAATTCACCCCTCCACTTT. V is TRBV28 and J is TRBJ1-6; D is perhaps TRBD1 (6 bases). The CDR3 extends over 14 amino acids. Trimming left V 6 bases short and J 4 bases short, with 10 bases between. CDR1 MDHEN and CDR2 SYDVKM come from the germline V gene. The whole variable domain, remainder taken from reference TRBV28 and TRBJ1-6, is DVKVTQSSRYLVKRTGEKVFLECVQDMDHENMFWYRQDPGLGLRLIYFSYDVKMKEKGDIPEGYSVSREKKERFSLILESASTNQTSMYLCASRTGAYNSPLHFGNGTRLTVT.